One and the same sample provided the 11 T cell receptor beta chains below, sequenced in a study of cytomegalovirus exposure and HLA in healthy donors. The PCR employed 60 Vbeta primers together with 13 Jbeta primers. Using immunoSEQ multiplex PCR, the repertoire was profiled, and TCRdb retains in-frame clones only, with some absent. Its table lists approximately 93,000 clones. Material for sequencing was PBMCs. The receptors come from a woman aged 25 to 39 in good health and CMV-seronegative.

The V gene is TRBV25-1, the J gene TRBJ2-1; possibly TRBD2 for D (5 bases). CDR3 size: 15 residues. The germline V gene has CDR1 MGHDK and CDR2 SYGVNS. Trimming removed 1 base from V and 6 bases from J, with 13 bases in between. The CDR3 protein is CASSESLAGLNEQFF. CDR3 nucleotide sequence: TGTGCCAGCAGTGAATCGCTAGCTGGTCTCAATGAGCAGTTCTTC.

The chain carries TRBV5-5 and TRBJ1-2; a weak D match, TRBD1 (5 bases). Trimming left V 6 bases short and J 4 bases short, with 16 bases between. This CDR3 has 14 residues. Germline V gene sequence: CDR1 SGHKS, CDR2 YYEKEE (reference sequence). This CDR3 reads CASTSGAVLYGYTF. The CDR3 nucleotides are TGTGCCAGCACCAGCGGGGCTGTCCTCTATGGCTACACCTTC. Filled out from reference TRBV5-5 and TRBJ1-2, the complete variable domain reads DAGVTQSPTHLIKTRGQQVTLRCSPISGHKSVSWYQQVLGQGPQFIFQYYEKEERGRGNFPDRFSARQFPNYSSELNVNALLLGDSALYLCASTSGAVLYGYTFGSGTRLTVV.

The rearrangement uses TRBV10-3 and TRBJ2-7, with D tentatively TRBD1 (6 bases). CDR3 length: 14 residues. Germline CDR1 reads ENHRY; CDR2 reads SYGVKD. V was shortened by 2 bases and J by 0 bases, with 8 bases between the two germline ends. The DNA for the CDR3 is TGTGCCATCAGTGAGACAGGGCCCTCCTACGAGCAGTACTTC. Translation: CAISETGPSYEQYF.

The CDR3 sequence is CASSLVGLEGLAGVRNEQFF. The CDR3 DNA reads TGCGCCAGCAGCTTGGTGGGCCTTGAGGGACTAGCGGGAGTACGGAATGAGCAGTTCTTC. The chain joins TRBV5-1 to TRBJ2-1; 14 nucleotides agree with TRBD2. J gave up 7 bases and V 0 bases, and 15 bases lay outside the gene matches. Germline CDR1 SGHRS, CDR2 YFSETQ. The CDR3 is 20 residues long. The full variable domain, rest sourced from reference TRBV5-1 and TRBJ2-1, is KAGVTQTPRYLIKTRGQQVTLSCSPISGHRSVSWYQQTPGQGLQFLFEYFSETQRNKGNFPGRFSGRQFSNSRSEMNVSTLELGDSALYLCASSLVGLEGLAGVRNEQFFGPGTRLTVL.

The rearrangement uses TRBV19 and TRBJ2-5, with D hard to call. Germline-derived CDR1 and CDR2 are LNHDA and SQIVND (reference sequence). V lost 5 bases to trimming and J lost 5 bases, with 12 bases between them. The CDR3 is made up of 13 amino acids. CDR3 residues: CASSQNLRETQYF. The CDR3 coding sequence is TGTGCCAGTAGTCAAAATTTACGGGAGACCCAGTACTTC.

V gene TRBV11-3 combines with J gene TRBJ2-3; TRBD1 matches at 12 bases. This CDR3 region has 15 residues. The trim removed 6 bases at V and 5 bases at J, leaving 6 bases unmatched. Looked up from germline, CDR1 is SGHNT and CDR2 is YENEEA. DNA of the CDR3: TGTGCCAGCAGACCGGGACAGGGGGCGGGAGATACGCAGTATTTT. Translating gives CASRPGQGAGDTQYF.

V is TRBV6-1 and J is TRBJ2-7; D possibly corresponds to TRBD2 (6 bases). CDR1 and CDR2 from the germline V gene are MNHNS and SASEGT. With 5 bases removed from V and 2 bases from J, the gap between germline ends came to 13 bases. This CDR3 comprises 14 residues. The CDR3 DNA reads TGTGCCAGCAGTCTAGGGACTGGAGCCTACGAGCAGTACTTC. Its protein is CASSLGTGAYEQYF.

V usage is TRBV28 and J usage is TRBJ1-2, with 7 bases that match TRBD1. The CDR3 sequence is 13 residues long. CDR1 and CDR2 from the germline V gene are MDHEN and SYDVKM. V lost 6 bases to trimming and J lost 6 bases; unmatched junction nucleotides: 7. The CDR3 protein is CASRSTGVDGYTF. In DNA form, the CDR3 reads TGTGCCAGCAGGTCTACAGGGGTGGATGGCTACACCTTC.

The chain uses TRBV15 and TRBJ2-6, with a possible D match to TRBD1 (6 bases). This CDR3 region has 15 residues. CDR1 and CDR2 from the germline V gene are LNHNV and YYDKDF (reference sequence). V shed 3 bases and J shed 2 bases, with 8 bases lying between them. CDR3 region: CATSRDSTGANVLTF. The CDR3 DNA reads TGTGCCACCAGCAGGGACAGTACTGGGGCCAACGTCCTGACTTTC.

The CDR3 reads CASSLLGQGAIVYEQYF. CDR3 nucleotides: TGTGCCAGCAGCTTACTGGGGCAGGGGGCGATAGTCTACGAGCAGTACTTC. The J gene is TRBJ2-7, the V gene TRBV11-2, with 8 bases identical to TRBD1. J was trimmed by 3 bases and V by 2 bases; bases with no gene match: 12. CDR3 length: 17 amino acids. The germline gives CDR1 SGHAT, CDR2 FQNNGV.

The V gene is TRBV16, the J gene TRBJ2-7; D is perhaps TRBD2 (5 bases). This CDR3 spans 14 amino acids. Trimming removed 3 bases at V and 7 bases at J, with 16 bases between. CDR1 is KGHSY, CDR2 FQNENV, per germline. CDR3 coding DNA: TGTGCCAGCAGCCAGAGCGGAGCGTACGAGGAGCAGTACTTC. This gives the protein CASSQSGAYEEQYF.